This T cell receptor beta chain was retrieved from a study of long-term antiretroviral therapy in people with HIV. This clone was picked up a small number of times. V lost 4 bases and J lost 1, with 9 bases in between. Per the germline V gene, CDR1 is SGHDT and CDR2 is YYEEEE. This CDR3 contains 14 residues. Researchers ran immunoSEQ v3.0 at survey level. Measured with immunoSEQ multiplex PCR; TCRdb has only the in-frame clones, and not every one. Of 15,000 to 20,000 clones listed, roughly 71% are singletons. The sample in question was unsorted PBMCs, obtained about 2.4 years before starting antiretroviral therapy. The sequence was collected from a woman aged 45-65 years with HIV. The chain uses TRBV5-6 and TRBJ2-1; TRBD1 might be the D (5 bases). CDR3 in amino acids: CASSQAGSYNEQFF. The CDR3 DNA reads as TGTGCCAGCAGCCAAGCAGGGTCCTACAATGAGCAGTTCTTC.